What follows are 10 T cell receptor beta chains derived from one specimen sequenced in a study of blood T cells in healthy people across ages. Primed by a sample-barcoded 5' primer and a J-beta primer mix, a second PCR proceeded for roughly 6 to 12 cycles. TCRdb passed the 5' RACE reads through MiXCR, listing each CDR3 protein once. The profile covers about 1.6 million distinct CDR3 sequences, with approximately 32% appearing a single time and over 9% taken by the ten largest. Source material: blood. These receptors came from a woman between 25 and 40 years old in good health.

This clonotype occurred a few times. This sequence joins TRBV9 and TRBJ2-7; weak D call: TRBD2 (5 bases). This CDR3 comprises 15 residues. The germline V gene has CDR1 SGDLS and CDR2 YYNGEE. Between the trimmed V and J ends, which lost 0 bases and 4 bases, there was a span of 14 bases. CDR3 amino acids: CASSVDRGAAYEQYF. The DNA for the CDR3 is TGTGCCAGCAGCGTAGATCGGGGAGCGGCGTACGAGCAGTACTTC.

In the case of this clonotype: This may be a read error: a much more frequent sequence differs by one nucleotide. The rearrangement uses TRBV20-1 and TRBJ2-7; D is unclear. Germline CDR1 is DFQATT and CDR2 is SNEGSKA (reference sequence). The CDR3 runs to 15 residues. CDR3 amino acids: CSAREITKSSCEQYF. As DNA, the CDR3 is TGCAGTGCTAGAGAAATAACAAAGAGCTCCTGCGAGCAGTACTTC.

The chain employs TRBV7-9 and TRBJ2-1; D is possibly TRBD1 (6 bases). Trimming stripped 3 bases from V and 5 bases from J, with 14 bases between. CDR3 length: 15 residues. The V gene's germline CDR1 is SEHNR and CDR2 FQNEAQ (reference sequence). CDR3 nucleotides: TGTGCCAGCAGCTTCTCGGCAGGGGAGAACAATGAGCAGTTCTTC. Its protein is CASSFSAGENNEQFF.

There are a few counts of this clonotype. The V call is TRBV6-2 or TRBV6-3, the J call TRBJ2-3; D gene uncertain. The germline V gene has CDR1 MNHEY and CDR2 SVGEGT. The CDR3 runs to 13 residues. Trimming left V 2 bases short and J 2 bases short, with 5 bases between. CDR3 in amino acids: CASSYQFTDTQYF. In DNA, the CDR3 is TGTGCCAGCAGTTACCAGTTCACAGATACGCAGTATTTT.

Remarks on this clonotype: A read error may be the cause here, since a much bigger clone is one base away. This chain connects TRBV29-1 to TRBJ2-7; D remains unclear. V lost 6 bases to trimming and J lost 0 bases, with 12 bases between them. CDR3 length: 13 residues. Germline V gene sequence: CDR1 SQVTM, CDR2 ANQGSEA. CDR3 DNA sequence: TGCAGCGTCCAGACACAGAGCTCCTACGAGCAGTACTTC. This codes for CSVQTQSSYEQYF.

The chain couples TRBV20-1 to TRBJ2-7; a possible D gene is TRBD2 (6 bases). Germline CDR1 is DFQATT and CDR2 is SNEGSKA (reference sequence). The CDR3 length is 13 residues. V dropped 6 bases and J dropped 0 bases, with 12 bases sitting between them. The CDR3 bases are TGCAGTGCCGTCGGGCGGGGCTCCTACGAGCAGTACTTC. Protein sequence: CSAVGRGSYEQYF.

The V call is TRBV5-1, the J call TRBJ1-2; 8 bases map to TRBD1. The CDR3 extends over 14 amino acids. J was trimmed by 4 bases and V by 3 bases; bases with no gene match: 5. Germline loops: CDR1 SGHRS, CDR2 YFSETQ. CDR3: CASSSEGQVYGYTF. CDR3 DNA: TGCGCCAGCAGCTCAGAGGGACAGGTCTATGGCTACACCTTC.

The chain employs TRBV6-5 and TRBJ2-4; 9 bases are shared with TRBD1. Germline V CDR1 and CDR2: MNHEY, SVGAGI. The CDR3 contains 13 residues. The V segment lost 10 bases and the J segment 8 bases; nucleotides outside the gene matches: 9. CDR3 nucleotides: TGTGCCACTTCGACAGGGGGGTCGGACATTCAGTACTTC. Translated: CATSTGGSDIQYF.

The V call is TRBV2, the J call TRBJ1-5; D is perhaps TRBD1 (6 bases). Trimming shortened V by 8 bases and J by 0 bases, and 17 bases separated the two germline ends. The CDR3 runs 16 residues. CDR1 is SNHLY and CDR2 is FYNNEI in the germline V gene. Here the CDR3 reads CASVLDSSYSNQPQHF. CDR3 DNA sequence: TGTGCCAGCGTATTGGACAGCTCTTATAGCAATCAGCCCCAGCATTTT.

Comment on this clonotype: Being one base from a much bigger clone, this may be a read error. The genes are TRBV4-2 and TRBJ2-1; 11 bases are shared with TRBD2. The trim removed 0 bases at V and 10 bases at J, leaving 8 bases unmatched. The germline V gene has CDR1 LGHNA and CDR2 YNFKEQ. This CDR3 has 16 residues. The CDR3 loop is CASSQDTSGRGGEQFF. The DNA of the CDR3 is TGTGCCAGCAGCCAAGATACTAGCGGGAGAGGTGGGGAGCAGTTCTTC.